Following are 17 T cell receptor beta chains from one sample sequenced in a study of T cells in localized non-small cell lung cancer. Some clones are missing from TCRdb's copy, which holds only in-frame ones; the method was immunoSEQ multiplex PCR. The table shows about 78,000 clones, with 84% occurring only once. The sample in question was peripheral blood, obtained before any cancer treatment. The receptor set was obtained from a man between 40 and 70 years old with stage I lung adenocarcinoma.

CDR3 coding DNA: TGCGCCACCACAGCGTTCGCTTCTTATGGCTACACCTTC. It specifies CATTAFASYGYTF. The chain links TRBV10-2 to TRBJ1-2; D is undetermined. CDR1 is WSHSY and CDR2 is SAAADI in the germline V gene. V lost 10 bases and J 5 bases, leaving 17 bases between the germline ends. The CDR3 consists of 13 residues.

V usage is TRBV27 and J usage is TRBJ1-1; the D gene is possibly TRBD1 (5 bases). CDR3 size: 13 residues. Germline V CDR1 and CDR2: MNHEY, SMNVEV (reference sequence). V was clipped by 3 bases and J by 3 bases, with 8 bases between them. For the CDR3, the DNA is TGTGCCAGCAGTTTGGGGGGGGACACTGAAGCTTTCTTT. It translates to CASSLGGDTEAFF.

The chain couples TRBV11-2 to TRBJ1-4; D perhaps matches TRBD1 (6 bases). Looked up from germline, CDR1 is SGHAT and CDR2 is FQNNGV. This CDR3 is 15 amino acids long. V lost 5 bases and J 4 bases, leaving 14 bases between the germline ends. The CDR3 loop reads CASSPQTGVNEKLFF. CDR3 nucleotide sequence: TGTGCCAGCAGCCCTCAGACAGGAGTTAATGAAAAACTGTTTTTT. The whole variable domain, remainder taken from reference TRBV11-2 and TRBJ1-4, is EAGVAQSPRYKIIEKRQSVAFWCNPISGHATLYWYQQILGQGPKLLIQFQNNGVVDDSQLPKDRFSAERLKGVDSTLKIQPAKLEDSAVYLCASSPQTGVNEKLFFGSGTQLSVL.

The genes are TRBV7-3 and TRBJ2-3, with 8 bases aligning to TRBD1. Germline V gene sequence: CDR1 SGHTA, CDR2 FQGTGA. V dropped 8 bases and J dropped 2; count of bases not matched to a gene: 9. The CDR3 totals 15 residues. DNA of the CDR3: TGTGCCAGCGGAAAAGGACAGGGATTCACAGATACGCAGTATTTT. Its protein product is CASGKGQGFTDTQYF.

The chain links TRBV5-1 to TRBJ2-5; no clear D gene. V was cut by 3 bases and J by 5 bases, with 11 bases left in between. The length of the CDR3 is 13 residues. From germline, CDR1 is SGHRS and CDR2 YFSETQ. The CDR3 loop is CASSYSHGETQYF. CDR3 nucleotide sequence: TGCGCCAGCAGCTACAGCCATGGCGAGACCCAGTACTTC.

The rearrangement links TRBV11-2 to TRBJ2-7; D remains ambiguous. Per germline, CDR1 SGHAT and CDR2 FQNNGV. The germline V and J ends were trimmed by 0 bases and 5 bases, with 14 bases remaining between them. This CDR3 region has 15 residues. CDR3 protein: CASSLERGKAHEQYF. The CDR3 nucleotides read TGTGCCAGCAGCTTAGAGAGAGGAAAGGCCCACGAGCAGTACTTC.

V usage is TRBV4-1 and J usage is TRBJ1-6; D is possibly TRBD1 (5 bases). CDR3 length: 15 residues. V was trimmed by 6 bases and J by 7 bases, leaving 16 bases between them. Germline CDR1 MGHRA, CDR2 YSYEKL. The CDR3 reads CASSTGGGNNSPLHF. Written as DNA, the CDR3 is TGCGCCAGCAGTACGGGGGGAGGGAACAATTCACCCCTCCACTTT.

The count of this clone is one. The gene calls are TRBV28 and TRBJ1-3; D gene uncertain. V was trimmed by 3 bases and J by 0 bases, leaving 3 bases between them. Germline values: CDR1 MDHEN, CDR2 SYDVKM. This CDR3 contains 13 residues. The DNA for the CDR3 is TGTGCCAGCAGTTTTGCCTCTGGAAACACCATATATTTT. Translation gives CASSFASGNTIYF.

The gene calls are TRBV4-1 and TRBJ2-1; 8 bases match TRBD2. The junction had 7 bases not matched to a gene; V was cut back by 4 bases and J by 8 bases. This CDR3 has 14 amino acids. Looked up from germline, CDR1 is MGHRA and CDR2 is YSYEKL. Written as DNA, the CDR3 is TGCGCCAGCAGCCGAGTTAGCGGGGTCGATGAGCAGTTCTTC. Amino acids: CASSRVSGVDEQFF.

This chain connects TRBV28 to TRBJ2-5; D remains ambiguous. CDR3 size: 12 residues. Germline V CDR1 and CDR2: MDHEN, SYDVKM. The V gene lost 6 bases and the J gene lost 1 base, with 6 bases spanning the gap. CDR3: CASRATQETQYF. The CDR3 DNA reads TGTGCCAGCAGGGCGACCCAAGAGACCCAGTACTTC. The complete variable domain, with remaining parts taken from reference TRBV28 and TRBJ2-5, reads DVKVTQSSRYLVKRTGEKVFLECVQDMDHENMFWYRQDPGLGLRLIYFSYDVKMKEKGDIPEGYSVSREKKERFSLILESASTNQTSMYLCASRATQETQYFGPGTRLLVL.

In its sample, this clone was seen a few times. The CDR3 protein is CASSLRANTDTQYF. CDR3 nucleotides: TGTGCCAGCAGCTTGAGGGCCAACACAGATACGCAGTATTTT. The rearrangement links TRBV7-3 to TRBJ2-3; D perhaps matches TRBD2 (5 bases). Per the germline V gene, CDR1 is SGHTA and CDR2 is FQGTGA. The CDR3 is made up of 14 amino acids. Trimming stripped 3 bases from V and 2 bases from J, with 9 bases between. Full variable domain (missing parts from reference TRBV7-3 and TRBJ2-3): GAGVSQTPSNKVTEKGKYVELRCDPISGHTALYWYRQSLGQGPEFLIYFQGTGAADDSGLPNDRFFAVRPEGSVSTLKIQRTERGDSAVYLCASSLRANTDTQYFGPGTRLTVL.

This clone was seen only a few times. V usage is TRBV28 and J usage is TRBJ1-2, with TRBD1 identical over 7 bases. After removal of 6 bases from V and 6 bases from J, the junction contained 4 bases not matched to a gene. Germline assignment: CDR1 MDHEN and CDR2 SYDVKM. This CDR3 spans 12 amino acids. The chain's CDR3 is CASRPTGDGYTF. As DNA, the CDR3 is TGTGCCAGCAGACCTACAGGGGATGGCTACACCTTC.

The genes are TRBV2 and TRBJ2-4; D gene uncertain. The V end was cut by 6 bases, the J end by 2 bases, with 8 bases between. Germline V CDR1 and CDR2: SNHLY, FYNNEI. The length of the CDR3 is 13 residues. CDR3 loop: CASRVESKNIQYF. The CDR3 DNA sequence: TGTGCCAGCAGGGTTGAGTCCAAAAACATTCAGTACTTC.

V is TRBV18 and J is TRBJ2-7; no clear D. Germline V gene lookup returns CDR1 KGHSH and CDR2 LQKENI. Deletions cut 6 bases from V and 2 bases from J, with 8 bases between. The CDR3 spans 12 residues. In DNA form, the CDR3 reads TGTGCCAGCTCTGGCGGAACCTACGAGCAGTACTTC. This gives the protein CASSGGTYEQYF.

CDR3 nucleotide sequence: TGTGCCAGCAGCTCTCCGGACACCTATAATTCACCCCTCCACTTT. This translates into CASSSPDTYNSPLHF. The V gene is TRBV7-8, the J gene TRBJ1-6; possible D gene TRBD1, 5 bases. The CDR3 totals 15 residues. V was cut by 4 bases and J by 2 bases, with 9 bases left in between. CDR1 is SGHVS and CDR2 is FQNEAQ in the germline V gene.

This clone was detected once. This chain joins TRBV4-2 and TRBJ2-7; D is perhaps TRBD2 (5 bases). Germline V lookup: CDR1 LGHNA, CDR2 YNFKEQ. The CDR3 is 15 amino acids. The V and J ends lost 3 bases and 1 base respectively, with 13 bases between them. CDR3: CASSQALAVSYEQYF. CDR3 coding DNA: TGTGCCAGCAGCCAGGCCCTAGCTGTTTCCTACGAGCAGTACTTC.

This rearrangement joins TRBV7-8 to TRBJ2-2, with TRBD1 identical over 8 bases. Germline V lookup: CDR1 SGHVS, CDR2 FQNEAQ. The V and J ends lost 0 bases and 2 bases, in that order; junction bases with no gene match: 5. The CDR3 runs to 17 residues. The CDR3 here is CASSLADRGRNTGELFF. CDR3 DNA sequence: TGTGCCAGCAGCTTAGCAGACAGGGGACGTAACACCGGGGAGCTGTTTTTT.